The 24 T cell receptor beta chains listed next were all sequenced from one sample in a study of T cell changes during pregnancy in multiple sclerosis. Data came from immunoSEQ multiplex PCR; TCRdb stores just in-frame clones and leaves some out. The sample lists roughly 48,000 clones, over 75% occurring once. The material was CD4+ T cells from peripheral blood mononuclear cells, obtained in the second trimester of pregnancy. The origin of the receptors is a female donor with multiple sclerosis, enrolled in a pregnancy study.

This clone was seen once. This chain joins TRBV27 and TRBJ2-3; D remains unclear. Germline-derived CDR1 and CDR2 are MNHEY and SMNVEV (reference sequence). The ends were cut back, 3 bases at V and 2 bases at J, with 9 bases in the middle. The CDR3 is 14 residues long. The CDR3 coding sequence is TGTGCCAGCAGTTTGGTCAGGCCCACAGATACGCAGTATTTT. Translation: CASSLVRPTDTQYF.

The chain recombines TRBV4-3 with TRBJ2-1; 9 nucleotides match TRBD2. CDR1 is LGHNA, CDR2 YSLEER, per germline. The CDR3 is made up of 20 amino acids. V gave up 4 bases and J gave up 0 bases; unmatched junction bases: 16. In DNA, the CDR3 is TGCGCCAGCAGCCTACGAGCGGGACTAGCTTCCAGGAGCTCCTACAATGAGCAGTTCTTC. Protein sequence: CASSLRAGLASRSSYNEQFF.

This clone showed up just once. The J gene is TRBJ2-7, the V gene TRBV19; 7 nucleotides line up with TRBD1. This CDR3 contains 16 residues. Germline CDR1 LNHDA, CDR2 SQIVND (reference sequence). The junction had 10 bases not matched to a gene; V was cut back by 0 bases and J by 5 bases. CDR3 coding DNA: TGTGCCAGTAGTATAGACATGGATACAGGGGTGGACGAGCAGTACTTC. It translates to CASSIDMDTGVDEQYF.

V gene TRBV30 combines with J gene TRBJ2-1; D remains unclear. V was clipped by 4 bases and J by 4 bases, with 11 bases between them. CDR3 length equals 13 residues. CDR1 and CDR2 (germline): GTSNPN, SVGIG (reference sequence). The CDR3 nucleotides read TGTGCCTGGACCGAGGATAATTACAATGAGCAGTTCTTC. Encoded protein: CAWTEDNYNEQFF.

The chain employs TRBV5-4 and TRBJ2-1, with 11 positions matching TRBD1. V shed 1 base, J shed 9 bases, and the junction held 18 bases outside the gene matches. CDR3 length equals 19 residues. Germline lookup yields CDR1 SGHNT and CDR2 YYREEE (reference sequence). The CDR3 nucleotides are TGTGCCAGCAGCTTGCCCCCGCACACTCGGACAGGGGGCCGGATTGAGCAGTTCTTC. This codes for CASSLPPHTRTGGRIEQFF.

The genes are TRBV11-2 and TRBJ2-5, with D uncertain. V was trimmed by 3 bases and J by 2 bases, leaving 7 bases between them. The CDR3 is 13 residues long. Germline-derived CDR1 and CDR2 are SGHAT and FQNNGV. CDR3 in DNA: TGTGCCAGCAGCTTCCAACTACAAGAGACCCAGTACTTC. Translation: CASSFQLQETQYF.

The chain couples TRBV4-2 to TRBJ2-3, with 9 bases identical to TRBD1. V shed 0 bases, J shed 2 bases, and the junction held 12 bases outside the gene matches. The CDR3 spans 19 residues. Germline CDR1 LGHNA, CDR2 YNFKEQ. The CDR3 DNA reads TGTGCCAGCAGCCAAGAGAGGTATCTGACAGGGGGGCTCACAGATACGCAGTATTTT. Residues: CASSQERYLTGGLTDTQYF.

This chain links TRBV19 with TRBJ1-1, with D uncertain. CDR3 length: 13 amino acids. From germline, CDR1 is LNHDA and CDR2 SQIVND (reference sequence). Trimming took 7 bases from V and 5 from J, leaving 14 bases between them. Here the CDR3 DNA reads TGTGCCAGTAAGGAGAGCTTGTGGACTGAAGCTTTCTTT. Amino acids: CASKESLWTEAFF.

The V and J genes are TRBV27 and TRBJ1-1, with D possibly being TRBD1 (6 bases). V was shortened by 6 bases and J by 1 base, with 12 bases between the two germline ends. CDR3 length: 14 residues. CDR1 is MNHEY and CDR2 is SMNVEV in the germline V gene (reference sequence). This chain's CDR3 is CASRPGGANTEAFF. The CDR3 region has the DNA TGTGCCAGCAGGCCGGGGGGGGCGAACACTGAAGCTTTCTTT.

V is TRBV10-3 and J is TRBJ2-2; 10 bases match TRBD2. CDR3 length equals 14 residues. Germline CDR1 and CDR2: ENHRY and SYGVKD. V lost 8 bases to trimming and J lost 0 bases; unmatched junction nucleotides: 0. The CDR3 reads CAILAGANTGELFF. The CDR3 region has the DNA TGTGCCATCCTAGCGGGAGCGAACACCGGGGAGCTGTTTTTT.

The chain recombines TRBV7-2 with TRBJ1-4, with TRBD1 as a possible D gene (5 bases). V lost 8 bases and J lost 6, with 13 bases in between. This CDR3 comprises 13 residues. CDR1 and CDR2 (germline): SGHTA, FQGNSA. CDR3 nucleotide sequence: TGTGCCAGCGGTCGGGACTGGGATGAAAAACTGTTTTTT. Translated, it gives CASGRDWDEKLFF. The full variable domain, rest sourced from reference TRBV7-2 and TRBJ1-4, is GAGVSQSPSNKVTEKGKDVELRCDPISGHTALYWYRQSLGQGLEFLIYFQGNSAPDKSGLPSDRFSAERTGGSVSTLTIQRTQQEDSAVYLCASGRDWDEKLFFGSGTQLSVL.

This chain uses TRBV30 with TRBJ2-5, with a possible D match to TRBD1 (6 bases). This CDR3 is built from 14 residues. Looked up from germline, CDR1 is GTSNPN and CDR2 is SVGIG (reference sequence). V was clipped by 2 bases and J by 2 bases, with 12 bases between them. The CDR3, as DNA: TGTGCCTGGAGTCTTGGACAGACTCAAGAGACCCAGTACTTC. Translating gives CAWSLGQTQETQYF.

The rearrangement links TRBV5-1 to TRBJ2-7; TRBD1 matches 11 bases. Germline lookup yields CDR1 SGHRS and CDR2 YFSETQ. This CDR3 has 14 residues. J was trimmed by 5 bases and V by 4 bases; bases with no gene match: 5. The CDR3: CASSTGTGGNEQYF. For the CDR3, the DNA is TGCGCCAGCAGCACCGGGACAGGGGGTAACGAGCAGTACTTC.

The rearrangement uses TRBV19 and TRBJ1-1; D ambiguous. Trimming removed 4 bases at V and 3 bases at J, with 18 bases between. The CDR3 spans 16 residues. Germline V gives CDR1 LNHDA, CDR2 SQIVND (reference sequence). The CDR3 here is CASSTYLTRFDTEAFF. The CDR3 nucleotides read TGTGCCAGTAGTACTTATCTGACACGGTTCGACACTGAAGCTTTCTTT.

The V gene is TRBV6-1, the J gene TRBJ2-3, with D perhaps TRBD1 (5 bases). The CDR3 spans 14 residues. Germline assignment: CDR1 MNHNS and CDR2 SASEGT. V was clipped by 6 bases and J by 0 bases, with 10 bases between them. The CDR3, as DNA: TGTGCCAGCAGGAGTGGGGCCAGCACAGATACGCAGTATTTT. Protein product: CASRSGASTDTQYF.

V is TRBV5-1 and J is TRBJ1-2; 7 bases match TRBD1. J gave up 3 bases and V 4 bases, and 3 bases lay outside the gene matches. This CDR3 spans 13 amino acids. Germline V gene sequence: CDR1 SGHRS, CDR2 YFSETQ. CDR3 bases: TGCGCCAGCAGCAGCCAGGGGGACTATGGCTACACCTTC. This sequence encodes CASSSQGDYGYTF.

The chain carries TRBV30 and TRBJ2-7; 11 nucleotides line up with TRBD2. The CDR3 runs to 15 residues. V gave up 2 bases and J gave up 0 bases; unmatched junction bases: 3. Germline assignment: CDR1 GTSNPN and CDR2 SVGIG (reference sequence). In DNA form, the CDR3 reads TGTGCCTGGAGTACTAGCGGGAGTAACTCCTACGAGCAGTACTTC. Protein sequence: CAWSTSGSNSYEQYF.

This clone was counted once. The rearrangement uses TRBV11-2 and TRBJ1-1; the D gene is possibly TRBD1 (5 bases). The germline V gene has CDR1 SGHAT and CDR2 FQNNGV. Trimming took off 3 bases at V and 0 bases at J, with 8 bases between the two ends. The CDR3 contains 14 residues. CDR3 region: CASSLATVNTEAFF. The DNA for the CDR3 is TGTGCCAGCAGCTTGGCGACAGTGAACACTGAAGCTTTCTTT.

The chain has TRBV10-1 and TRBJ2-3, with TRBD2 matching over 11 bases. CDR3 length: 19 residues. Losses at the gene ends were 2 bases for V and 5 bases for J; bases not matched to a gene: 15. CDR1 is WNHNN, CDR2 SYGVQD, per germline (reference sequence). DNA of the CDR3: TGCGCCAGCAGTGAGACTAGCGGGGGAGGAACTACCCTTGTAGATACGCAGTATTTT. Translated: CASSETSGGGTTLVDTQYF.

The rearrangement uses TRBV6-5 and TRBJ2-1; 7 bases match TRBD2. The V and J ends lost 1 base and 7 bases, in that order; junction bases with no gene match: 7. This CDR3 region has 15 residues. Germline CDR1 reads MNHEY; CDR2 reads SVGAGI. CDR3 amino acids: CASSYFGGGPNEQFF. The DNA of the CDR3 is TGTGCCAGCAGTTACTTTGGGGGAGGGCCTAATGAGCAGTTCTTC.

The rearrangement joins TRBV30 to TRBJ2-7; D not resolved. The V gene lost 4 bases and the J gene lost 5 bases, with 15 bases spanning the gap. This CDR3 spans 13 amino acids. Germline CDR1 and CDR2: GTSNPN and SVGIG (reference sequence). The CDR3 DNA follows: TGTGCCTGGATTCCCTCATATAGCCACGAGCAGTACTTC. Translation gives CAWIPSYSHEQYF.

V is TRBV10-3 and J is TRBJ2-1; D possibly corresponds to TRBD2 (5 bases). CDR1 ENHRY and CDR2 SYGVKD come from the germline V gene. V was trimmed by 3 bases and J by 14 bases, leaving 29 bases between them. The CDR3 consists of 17 residues. This CDR3 is CAISDSVSGIGQTGEFF. Written as DNA, the CDR3 is TGTGCCATCAGTGATTCCGTAAGTGGGATCGGTCAGACCGGGGAGTTCTTC.

This clone came up a few times. This chain joins TRBV7-2 and TRBJ1-1; no definite D call. Germline V lookup: CDR1 SGHTA, CDR2 FQGNSA. With 5 bases removed from V and 0 bases from J, the gap between germline ends came to 7 bases. This CDR3 is 13 amino acids long. The CDR3 bases are TGTGCCAGCAGCATATCGGTGAACACTGAAGCTTTCTTT. Protein: CASSISVNTEAFF.

The chain has TRBV11-2 and TRBJ2-7, with D perhaps matching TRBD1 (5 bases). Deletions cut 5 bases from V and 4 bases from J, with 15 bases between. The germline gives CDR1 SGHAT, CDR2 FQNNGV. CDR3 length: 14 amino acids. The CDR3 sequence: CASSPGQGRYEQYF. The CDR3 nucleotides read TGTGCCAGCAGCCCCGGGCAGGGAAGGTACGAGCAGTACTTC.